The 23 T cell receptor beta chains below come from one sample, sequenced in a study of neurological immune-mediated disorders. Each CDR3 protein is one row after TCRdb ran MiXCR on the 5' RACE reads. The sample has about 25,000 distinct CDR3 sequences; around 15% are singletons. Sequencing was carried out using PBMCs. The receptors were gathered from a woman aged 40 to 55 with HTLV-1-associated myelopathy (HAM/TSP).

This clonotype was observed many times. Relative to the germline gene, one junction end is altered; a read error may explain this. J is TRBJ1-6 and V is TRBV10-3; D unclear. Germline V gives CDR1 ENHRY, CDR2 SYGVKD. The CDR3 covers 15 residues. Here the CDR3 reads CAISPDRSSNSPLHF. The DNA for the CDR3 is TGTGCCATCAGTCCGGACCGTTCCTCTAATTCACCCCTCCACTTT.

This clonotype was seen many times. The chain couples TRBV25-1 to TRBJ2-7, with 8 positions matching TRBD1. Trimming took 2 bases from V and 1 from J; bases not matched to a gene: 4. This CDR3 region has 15 residues. The germline V gene encodes CDR1 MGHDK and CDR2 SYGVNS. As DNA, the CDR3 is TGTGCCAGCAGTGAACAGGGGGCTGCGTCCTACGAGCAGTACTTC. Translating gives CASSEQGAASYEQYF.

This clonotype showed up many times. The chain uses TRBV9 and TRBJ2-5; no firm D call. The CDR3 runs to 13 residues. Germline values: CDR1 SGDLS, CDR2 YYNGEE. V shed 3 bases and J shed 1 base, with 7 bases lying between them. CDR3 in amino acids: CASSASPQETQYF. The CDR3 coding sequence is TGTGCCAGCAGCGCCTCACCCCAAGAGACCCAGTACTTC.

This clonotype was recorded at least ten times. The gene calls are TRBV5-1 and TRBJ2-7; D gene uncertain. Trimming shortened V by 4 bases and J by 3 bases, and 14 bases separated the two germline ends. This CDR3 comprises 14 residues. CDR1 is SGHRS, CDR2 YFSETQ, per germline. The CDR3 sequence: CASSPQSPVYEQYF. The DNA for the CDR3 is TGCGCCAGCAGCCCACAATCACCTGTCTACGAGCAGTACTTC.

The table lists this clonotype with many counts. The J gene is TRBJ2-3, the V gene TRBV5-1; 9 bases are a match to TRBD1. Losses at the gene ends were 7 bases for V and 4 bases for J; bases not matched to a gene: 10. The CDR3 extends over 15 amino acids. CDR1 is SGHRS and CDR2 is YFSETQ in the germline V gene. The CDR3 DNA sequence: TGCGCCAGCGGTCCGGGGACAGGGTGGTCAGATACGCAGTATTTT. This sequence encodes CASGPGTGWSDTQYF.

The chain recombines TRBV6-1 with TRBJ2-3, with D tentatively TRBD2 (6 bases). The V end lost 0 bases, the J end lost 2 bases, and 9 bases lay between the germline ends. Germline V CDR1 and CDR2: MNHNS, SASEGT. This CDR3 is 15 amino acids long. The CDR3 DNA follows: TGTGCCAGCAGTGAAGCGGGACTTTCCACAGATACGCAGTATTTT. This translates into CASSEAGLSTDTQYF.

This clonotype was seen ten or more times. A junction boundary mismatches the germline segment, possibly from a read error. The chain couples TRBV7-7 to TRBJ2-5, with D maybe TRBD2 (7 bases). Germline lookup yields CDR1 SSHAT and CDR2 FNYEAQ (reference sequence). The CDR3 runs 15 residues. The CDR3 spells CASSWGGLMTETQYF. The CDR3 nucleotides read TGTGCTAGCAGCTGGGGGGGGCTTATGACGGAGACCCAGTACTTC.

Comments on this clonotype: At one end, the junction sequence differs from germline, possibly due to a read error. CDR3 sequence: CVSSHRGHGANVPTF. For the CDR3, the DNA is TGTGTCAGCAGCCACAGGGGGCATGGGGCCAACGTCCCGACTTTC. This chain connects TRBV2 to TRBJ2-6, with 9 bases lining up with TRBD1. The CDR3 sequence is 15 residues long. Germline V gene sequence: CDR1 SNHLY, CDR2 FYNNEI.

Many counts were recorded for this clonotype. J is TRBJ2-1 and V is TRBV27; 9 nucleotides match TRBD2. The CDR3 consists of 16 residues. Germline V CDR1 and CDR2: MNHEY, SMNVEV (reference sequence). J lost 3 bases, V lost 5 bases, and 8 bases had no gene match. The CDR3 DNA is TGTGCCAGCAGTCTTAGCGGGGGTTCCCTCTACAATGAGCAGTTCTTC. Translated: CASSLSGGSLYNEQFF.

This clonotype was detected many times. The rearrangement joins TRBV5-6 to TRBJ1-2, with D unclear. The germline V and J ends were trimmed by 4 bases and 4 bases, with 14 bases remaining between them. Germline values: CDR1 SGHDT, CDR2 YYEEEE. This CDR3 spans 14 amino acids. The chain's CDR3 is CASSPPRLLYGYTF. The CDR3 nucleotides are TGTGCCAGCAGCCCCCCCCGATTACTCTATGGCTACACCTTC. The full variable domain, with the rest looked up from reference TRBV5-6 and TRBJ1-2, is DAGVTQSPTHLIKTRGQQVTLRCSPKSGHDTVSWYQQALGQGPQFIFQYYEEEERQRGNFPDRFSGHQFPNYSSELNVNALLLGDSALYLCASSPPRLLYGYTFGSGTRLTVV.

This clonotype was detected ten times or more. The chain employs TRBV5-1 and TRBJ1-2; 10 positions agree with TRBD1. CDR1 SGHRS and CDR2 YFSETQ come from the germline V gene. Losses at the gene ends were 4 bases for V and 8 bases for J; bases not matched to a gene: 8. The CDR3 has 14 amino acids. For the CDR3, the DNA is TGCGCCAGCAGCCCCGGACAGGGGGTGGGAGGCTACACCTTC. This translates into CASSPGQGVGGYTF.

This clonotype was picked up many times. The gene calls are TRBV18 and TRBJ2-5; TRBD2 might be the D (5 bases). Germline V gene data show CDR1 as KGHSH and CDR2 as LQKENI. The germline V and J ends were trimmed by 1 base and 1 base, with 13 bases remaining between them. CDR3 length: 16 residues. CDR3 bases: TGTGCCAGCTCACCACAAAGCGGCAGGACCCAAGAGACCCAGTACTTC. It encodes CASSPQSGRTQETQYF.

This clonotype was observed many times. The V and J genes are TRBV11-2 and TRBJ2-5; 12 bases agree with TRBD2. Germline-derived CDR1 and CDR2 are SGHAT and FQNNGV. J lost 4 bases, V lost 3 bases, and 6 bases had no gene match. The CDR3 consists of 16 residues. CDR3 region: CASSFLLAGGGETQYF. The CDR3, as DNA: TGTGCCAGCAGCTTTTTACTAGCGGGGGGTGGAGAGACCCAGTACTTC.

There are many counts of this clonotype. CDR3 in DNA: TGCGCCAGCAGCTTGGGGACAGGGAACAGGAATTCACCCCTCCACTTT. The encoded protein is CASSLGTGNRNSPLHF. V and J are TRBV5-1 and TRBJ1-6; 8 nucleotides line up with TRBD1. V shed 0 bases and J 7 bases; nucleotides not matched to a gene: 6. In germline, CDR1 is SGHRS, CDR2 YFSETQ. The CDR3 loop spans 16 amino acids. The full variable domain, its missing parts supplied by reference TRBV5-1 and TRBJ1-6, is KAGVTQTPRYLIKTRGQQVTLSCSPISGHRSVSWYQQTPGQGLQFLFEYFSETQRNKGNFPGRFSGRQFSNSRSEMNVSTLELGDSALYLCASSLGTGNRNSPLHFGNGTRLTVT.

This clonotype was detected many times. V usage is TRBV20-1 and J usage is TRBJ1-2; 7 bases are a match to TRBD1. CDR1 is DFQATT, CDR2 SNEGSKA, per germline (reference sequence). After removal of 3 bases from V and 6 bases from J, the junction contained 10 bases not matched to a gene. CDR3 length: 14 amino acids. The CDR3 nucleotides are TGCAGTGCTAGGCCTGCCACAGGGGAGAATGGCTACACCTTC. This codes for CSARPATGENGYTF.

There are many counts of this clonotype. The chain links TRBV3-1 to TRBJ2-3; D is unresolved. In germline, CDR1 is LGHDT, CDR2 YNNKEL (reference sequence). The CDR3 is 12 amino acids. V lost 4 bases and J lost 7, with 9 bases in between. The DNA of the CDR3 is TGTGCCAGCAGCCTACTGATGAATACGCAGTATTTT. It translates to CASSLLMNTQYF.

This clonotype has ten or more counts. The V gene is TRBV6-4, the J gene TRBJ2-2, with unresolved D. CDR1 and CDR2 (germline): MRHNA, SNTAGT. V lost 0 bases, J lost 4 bases, and 3 bases lay in between. The length of the CDR3 is 13 residues. CDR3 DNA: TGTGCCAGCAGTGACTCTAGCACCGGGGAGCTGTTTTTT. Residues: CASSDSSTGELFF.

This clonotype is termed medium-sized. V is TRBV5-1 and J is TRBJ2-3; 10 bases match TRBD2. V lost 4 bases, J lost 2 bases, and 16 bases stayed unmatched. The germline V gene encodes CDR1 SGHRS and CDR2 YFSETQ. This CDR3 contains 19 residues. Written as DNA, the CDR3 is TGCGCCAGCAGCATCCAGCCCCTAGCGGGGGACGTCCTCACAGATACGCAGTATTTT. It encodes CASSIQPLAGDVLTDTQYF. The variable domain in full, completed from reference TRBV5-1 and TRBJ2-3, reads KAGVTQTPRYLIKTRGQQVTLSCSPISGHRSVSWYQQTPGQGLQFLFEYFSETQRNKGNFPGRFSGRQFSNSRSEMNVSTLELGDSALYLCASSIQPLAGDVLTDTQYFGPGTRLTVL.

This clonotype was seen many times. Germline and junction disagree at one end, which may indicate a read error. CDR3 amino acids: CASSEVGGGAAGKLFF. As DNA, the CDR3 is TGTGCCAGCAGTGAAGTTGGCGGGGGGGCCGCCGGGAAGCTGTTTTTT. The rearrangement uses TRBV2 and TRBJ2-2, with 9 bases aligning to TRBD2. The germline V gene has CDR1 SNHLY and CDR2 FYNNEI. The length of the CDR3 is 16 residues.

This clonotype was counted many times. J is TRBJ1-1 and V is TRBV20-1, with D maybe TRBD1 (5 bases). This CDR3 contains 12 residues. CDR1 DFQATT and CDR2 SNEGSKA come from the germline V gene (reference sequence). The V and J ends lost 4 bases and 7 bases respectively, with 13 bases between them. CDR3 loop: CSAIADSLEAFF. Here the CDR3 DNA reads TGCAGTGCTATCGCCGACAGCCTTGAAGCTTTCTTT.

At least ten counts were recorded for this clonotype. The chain joins TRBV7-8 to TRBJ2-7; D gene uncertain. Germline values: CDR1 SGHVS, CDR2 FQNEAQ. Deletions cut 5 bases from V and 5 bases from J, with 16 bases between. There are 14 residues in the CDR3. CDR3 nucleotides: TGTGCCAGCAGCCAGGTCCTGGCGTCCGACGAGCAGTACTTC. Encoded protein: CASSQVLASDEQYF.

This clonotype was counted many times. The V and J genes are TRBV5-1 and TRBJ2-2, with unresolved D. Germline CDR1 reads SGHRS; CDR2 reads YFSETQ. The CDR3 is 15 amino acids. Trimming took 0 bases from V and 3 from J, leaving 9 bases between them. The CDR3 here is CASSLGQFDTGELFF. In DNA, the CDR3 is TGCGCCAGCAGCTTGGGCCAGTTTGACACCGGGGAGCTGTTTTTT. Together with reference TRBV5-1 and TRBJ2-2, the CDR3 gives the full variable domain: KAGVTQTPRYLIKTRGQQVTLSCSPISGHRSVSWYQQTPGQGLQFLFEYFSETQRNKGNFPGRFSGRQFSNSRSEMNVSTLELGDSALYLCASSLGQFDTGELFFGEGSRLTVL.

The gene calls are TRBV5-1 and TRBJ2-7; a weak D match, TRBD2 (5 bases). The CDR3 runs 15 residues. V was clipped by 0 bases and J by 2 bases, with 12 bases between them. Germline V gene data show CDR1 as SGHRS and CDR2 as YFSETQ. Here the CDR3 reads CASSLELGRAYEQYF. In nucleotides, the CDR3 is TGCGCCAGCAGCTTGGAACTAGGTCGAGCCTACGAGCAGTACTTC.